The 30 T cell receptor beta chains reported below all come from one sample, sequenced in a study of OX40 agonist ivuxolimab in advanced cancers. Profiled with immunoSEQ multiplex PCR; TCRdb holds only in-frame clones, not every one. The repertoire has 60,000 to 70,000 clones, about 88% of them found once; the top ten carry approximately 0.25%. Material: CD4+ or CD8+ T cells sorted from blood, obtained in a trial of the OX40 agonist ivuxolimab. These receptors were taken from an adult with an advanced solid tumor such as melanoma, head and neck, liver or kidney cancer.

This clone came up a few times. V gene TRBV15 combines with J gene TRBJ1-1; D is unclear. CDR3 size: 14 residues. With 5 bases removed from V and 7 bases from J, the gap between germline ends came to 17 bases. CDR1 and CDR2 (germline): LNHNV, YYDKDF (reference sequence). The CDR3 nucleotides read TGTGCCACCAGCTCCCCTCGTGGACCGTATGAAGCTTTCTTT. Its protein is CATSSPRGPYEAFF.

This chain joins TRBV6-5 and TRBJ1-3; D call uncertain. The CDR3 is 15 amino acids. Germline values: CDR1 MNHEY, CDR2 SVGAGI. The V and J ends lost 0 bases and 1 base respectively, with 7 bases between them. CDR3 in amino acids: CASSYSSQSGNTIYF. As DNA, the CDR3 is TGTGCCAGCAGTTACTCGTCCCAATCTGGAAACACCATATATTTT.

In its sample, this clone was seen once. CDR3 bases: TGTGCCAGCAGTGAACAGTATGGCTACACCTTC. Its translation: CASSEQYGYTF. The chain combines TRBV2 with TRBJ1-2; D gene unclear. V gave up 2 bases and J gave up 5 bases, with 3 bases separating them. In germline, CDR1 is SNHLY, CDR2 FYNNEI. The CDR3 totals 11 residues.

The chain carries TRBV18 and TRBJ1-3, with no clear D. Germline V CDR1 and CDR2: KGHSH, LQKENI. CDR3 length equals 14 residues. Trimming shortened V by 3 bases and J by 4 bases, and 10 bases separated the two germline ends. DNA of the CDR3: TGTGCCAGCTCACCCGTGGACGTAGGAAACACCATATATTTT. Protein sequence: CASSPVDVGNTIYF.

The chain is built from TRBV15 and TRBJ2-1; 12 positions agree with TRBD2. Trimming at V came to 0 bases and at J to 7 bases, leaving 10 bases not matched to a gene. CDR3 length equals 18 residues. Germline assignment: CDR1 LNHNV and CDR2 YYDKDF (reference sequence). CDR3 protein: CATSRDPARLAGDNEQFF. CDR3 DNA: TGTGCCACCAGCAGAGATCCGGCGAGACTAGCGGGAGATAATGAGCAGTTCTTC.

V and J are TRBV5-1 and TRBJ1-2, with D uncertain. Germline V lookup: CDR1 SGHRS, CDR2 YFSETQ. The CDR3 covers 13 residues. Trimming cost V 2 bases and J 2 bases, with 7 bases left between them. CDR3: CASSFGENYGYTF. The CDR3 DNA reads TGCGCCAGCAGCTTCGGAGAGAACTATGGCTACACCTTC.

V is TRBV7-9 and J is TRBJ1-1; tentative D call: TRBD1 (5 bases). This CDR3 spans 19 amino acids. V shed 5 bases and J shed 0 bases, with 25 bases lying between them. From germline, CDR1 is SEHNR and CDR2 FQNEAQ (reference sequence). The CDR3 DNA reads as TGTGCCAGCAGCCTAAGGAAGGGGCAGCCACGACGTATGAACACTGAAGCTTTCTTT. This encodes CASSLRKGQPRRMNTEAFF.

The chain carries TRBV5-1 and TRBJ2-6; D not certain. Deletions cut 3 bases from V and 0 bases from J, with 7 bases between. The CDR3 contains 15 residues. The germline CDR1 and CDR2 sequences are SGHRS and YFSETQ. The CDR3 loop reads CASSSALSGANVLTF. As DNA, the CDR3 is TGCGCCAGCAGCTCAGCCCTCTCTGGGGCCAACGTCCTGACTTTC.

The chain is built from TRBV18 and TRBJ1-4, with D perhaps TRBD1 (5 bases). With 1 base removed from V and 5 bases from J, the gap between germline ends came to 11 bases. Germline-derived CDR1 and CDR2 are KGHSH and LQKENI. The CDR3 loop spans 15 amino acids. Here the CDR3 DNA reads TGTGCCAGCTCACCACGGCAGGGAGTGAATGAAAAACTGTTTTTT. Translating gives CASSPRQGVNEKLFF.

V and J are TRBV7-7 and TRBJ2-7, with D unresolved. Per germline, CDR1 SSHAT and CDR2 FNYEAQ (reference sequence). The V end lost 1 base, the J end lost 5 bases, and 15 bases lay between the germline ends. The CDR3 runs to 15 residues. The CDR3 DNA is TGTGCCAGCAGCTTAGGACCAACCCCTGAAAACGAGCAGTACTTC. Translated: CASSLGPTPENEQYF.

This clone turned up a few times. The genes are TRBV6-1 and TRBJ2-3; the D is unclear. Germline loops: CDR1 MNHNS, CDR2 SASEGT. The CDR3 loop spans 14 amino acids. The V end lost 3 bases, the J end lost 4 bases, and 11 bases lay between the germline ends. The chain's CDR3 is CASSETDGPDTQYF. CDR3 nucleotides: TGTGCCAGCAGTGAGACGGACGGTCCAGATACGCAGTATTTT.

The chain couples TRBV29-1 to TRBJ1-1; D is uncertain. The CDR3 spans 15 residues. Germline V lookup: CDR1 SQVTM, CDR2 ANQGSEA. V lost 5 bases and J 0 bases, leaving 16 bases between the germline ends. The CDR3 loop reads CSVLAVGGMNTEAFF. In DNA form, the CDR3 reads TGCAGCGTTTTGGCCGTCGGCGGCATGAACACTGAAGCTTTCTTT.

V gene TRBV27 combines with J gene TRBJ2-2; 11 nucleotides agree with TRBD2. Germline CDR1 and CDR2: MNHEY and SMNVEV (reference sequence). The CDR3 is 16 residues long. V gave up 5 bases and J gave up 4 bases; unmatched junction bases: 6. The CDR3 protein is CASSLIAGGPTGELFF. The DNA for the CDR3 is TGTGCCAGCAGTCTAATAGCGGGAGGGCCCACCGGGGAGCTGTTTTTT.

This sequence joins TRBV19 and TRBJ1-5; 7 bases map to TRBD1. Per the germline V gene, CDR1 is LNHDA and CDR2 is SQIVND (reference sequence). V was clipped by 2 bases and J by 6 bases; unmatched bases: 7. This CDR3 is built from 15 residues. The chain's CDR3 is CASSIYDRAGQPQHF. CDR3 nucleotides: TGTGCCAGTAGTATATATGACAGGGCAGGTCAGCCCCAGCATTTT. Full variable domain (rest looked up from reference TRBV19 and TRBJ1-5): DGGITQSPKYLFRKEGQNVTLSCEQNLNHDAMYWYRQDPGQGLRLIYYSQIVNDFQKGDIAEGYSVSREKKESFPLTVTSAQKNPTAFYLCASSIYDRAGQPQHFGDGTRLSIL.

The chain carries TRBV5-1 and TRBJ2-5; the D is unclear. CDR3 size: 13 residues. V was clipped by 0 bases and J by 2 bases, with 5 bases between them. Germline V gene data show CDR1 as SGHRS and CDR2 as YFSETQ. Here the CDR3 reads CASSLAWQETQYF. The DNA for the CDR3 is TGCGCCAGCAGCTTGGCGTGGCAAGAGACCCAGTACTTC. The whole variable domain, remainder taken from reference TRBV5-1 and TRBJ2-5, is KAGVTQTPRYLIKTRGQQVTLSCSPISGHRSVSWYQQTPGQGLQFLFEYFSETQRNKGNFPGRFSGRQFSNSRSEMNVSTLELGDSALYLCASSLAWQETQYFGPGTRLLVL.

The chain is built from TRBV19 and TRBJ1-1; D perhaps matches TRBD1 (6 bases). The germline V and J ends were trimmed by 10 bases and 4 bases, with 16 bases remaining between them. The CDR3 consists of 13 residues. The germline CDR1 and CDR2 sequences are LNHDA and SQIVND (reference sequence). CDR3 sequence: CATLLRGGTEAFF. CDR3 DNA sequence: TGTGCCACACTCCTCAGGGGCGGCACTGAAGCTTTCTTT.

The DNA for the CDR3 is TGTGCCAGCTCACCGCTGCGGAAGGGGCAGGGAAAGGAGGATACGCAGTATTTT. This translates into CASSPLRKGQGKEDTQYF. V is TRBV18 and J is TRBJ2-3; weak D call: TRBD1 (5 bases). Germline CDR1 reads KGHSH; CDR2 reads LQKENI. V was shortened by 3 bases and J by 6 bases, with 25 bases between the two germline ends. There are 18 residues in the CDR3. Full variable domain (remainder filled in from reference TRBV18 and TRBJ2-3): NAGVMQNPRHLVRRRGQEARLRCSPMKGHSHVYWYRQLPEEGLKFMVYLQKENIIDESGMPKERFSAEFPKEGPSILRIQQVVRGDSAAYFCASSPLRKGQGKEDTQYFGPGTRLTVL.

This clone was counted once. This rearrangement joins TRBV7-9 to TRBJ2-1; possibly TRBD2 for D (6 bases). There are 16 residues in the CDR3. Trimming left V 4 bases short and J 0 bases short, with 13 bases between. Germline values: CDR1 SEHNR, CDR2 FQNEAQ (reference sequence). Here the CDR3 DNA reads TGTGCCAGCAGCTCACGGGGGATAGACTCCTACAATGAGCAGTTCTTC. Protein product: CASSSRGIDSYNEQFF.

This sequence joins TRBV5-1 and TRBJ1-4, with 7 bases aligning to TRBD1. With V trimmed by 4 bases and J by 8 bases, 14 bases remained unmatched. Germline CDR1 reads SGHRS; CDR2 reads YFSETQ. There are 16 residues in the CDR3. The CDR3 nucleotides read TGCGCCAGCAGCCCCACGTCTTACAGGGGTCAGGAAAAACTGTTTTTT. Translation gives CASSPTSYRGQEKLFF.

This clone has more than one count but fewer than ten. The chain uses TRBV27 and TRBJ2-4; D may correspond to TRBD1 or TRBD2 (5 bases each). The V end was cut by 8 bases, the J end by 0 bases, with 20 bases between. This CDR3 spans 17 amino acids. Germline V lookup: CDR1 MNHEY, CDR2 SMNVEV (reference sequence). In DNA form, the CDR3 reads TGTGCCAGCCAGTTGACGGGGCCGGGTATAGCCAAAAACATTCAGTACTTC. Amino acid sequence: CASQLTGPGIAKNIQYF.

J is TRBJ1-2 and V is TRBV7-9, with 7 bases matching TRBD1. Per germline, CDR1 SEHNR and CDR2 FQNEAQ (reference sequence). Unmatched junction bases numbered 14, after V lost 5 bases and J lost 5 bases. The CDR3 spans 16 residues. Here the CDR3 reads CASSPQGGSPQYGYTF. DNA for the CDR3: TGTGCCAGCAGCCCCCAAGGGGGCTCCCCTCAATATGGCTACACCTTC.

The V call is TRBV5-1, the J call TRBJ2-7, with D perhaps given as TRBD1 or TRBD2 (7 bases each). V lost 3 bases and J 5 bases, leaving 15 bases between the germline ends. From germline, CDR1 is SGHRS and CDR2 YFSETQ. CDR3 size: 14 residues. In nucleotides, the CDR3 is TGCGCCAGCAGCTCTGACAGGGAGGGGGACGAGCAGTACTTC. The encoded protein is CASSSDREGDEQYF.

The rearrangement joins TRBV9 to TRBJ2-7; 10 positions match TRBD2. This CDR3 contains 15 residues. CDR1 and CDR2 from the germline V gene are SGDLS and YYNGEE. With 0 bases clipped from V and 4 bases from J, the junction kept 4 bases outside the gene matches. The CDR3 DNA follows: TGTGCCAGCAGCGTAGGCACTAGCGGGATTTACGAGCAGTACTTC. It codes for CASSVGTSGIYEQYF.

The chain links TRBV4-2 to TRBJ2-2; unclear D gene. Trimming shortened V by 4 bases and J by 5 bases, and 14 bases separated the two germline ends. Germline V gene lookup returns CDR1 LGHNA and CDR2 YNFKEQ. This CDR3 has 15 residues. The CDR3 spells CASSRDTTATGELFF. CDR3 DNA: TGTGCCAGCAGCCGCGATACAACAGCAACCGGGGAGCTGTTTTTT.

J is TRBJ1-1 and V is TRBV28; D gene unclear. The V end was cut by 2 bases, the J end by 7 bases, with 8 bases between. Per germline, CDR1 MDHEN and CDR2 SYDVKM. The CDR3 is made up of 12 amino acids. CDR3 nucleotide sequence: TGTGCCAGCAGTTTACTAAGCAATGAAGCTTTCTTT. This sequence encodes CASSLLSNEAFF. The full variable domain, completed using reference TRBV28 and TRBJ1-1, is DVKVTQSSRYLVKRTGEKVFLECVQDMDHENMFWYRQDPGLGLRLIYFSYDVKMKEKGDIPEGYSVSREKKERFSLILESASTNQTSMYLCASSLLSNEAFFGQGTRLTVV.

This chain connects TRBV6-6 to TRBJ2-1, with 11 positions matching TRBD2. J was trimmed by 9 bases and V by 8 bases; bases with no gene match: 12. The CDR3 runs 15 residues. Germline V CDR1 and CDR2: MNHNY, SVGAGI (reference sequence). CDR3 coding DNA: TGTGCCAGCGCGGGGCAACTAGCGGGAGCGGTTGAGCAGTTCTTC. Encoded protein: CASAGQLAGAVEQFF.

The V call is TRBV6-4, the J call TRBJ2-1; 9 bases fit TRBD2. The trim removed 11 bases at V and 5 bases at J, leaving 1 base unmatched. The length of the CDR3 is 11 residues. CDR1 and CDR2 (germline): MRHNA, SNTAGT. The CDR3 DNA follows: TGTGCCCGCGGGGGGGACAATGAGCAGTTCTTC. Protein product: CARGGDNEQFF.

This chain joins TRBV6-1 and TRBJ1-3; 8 bases agree with TRBD1. The CDR3 loop spans 15 amino acids. V shed 3 bases and J 4 bases; nucleotides not matched to a gene: 5. Germline lookup yields CDR1 MNHNS and CDR2 SASEGT. The CDR3 protein is CASSDGDRRGNTIYF. The CDR3 DNA reads as TGTGCCAGCAGTGACGGGGACAGGAGGGGAAACACCATATATTTT.

The V and J genes are TRBV21-1 and TRBJ2-3. TRBV21-1 is termed a pseudogene. The CDR3 is 17 amino acids. Written as DNA, the CDR3 is TGTGCCAGCAGCAAAGGACGGGCCCTTTCTAGCACAGATACGCAGTATTTT. Translating gives CASSKGRALSSTDTQYF.

The J gene is TRBJ2-7, the V gene TRBV7-2; 9 bases are a match to TRBD1. J lost 3 bases, V lost 4 bases, and 4 bases had no gene match. From germline, CDR1 is SGHTA and CDR2 FQGNSA. The CDR3 has 14 amino acids. CDR3 in amino acids: CASSSRTGDYEQYF. CDR3 bases: TGTGCCAGCAGCTCCCGGACAGGGGACTACGAGCAGTACTTC.